These 21 T cell receptor beta chains were sequenced from one sample in a study of response to subunit inactivated influenza vaccine. In TCRdb, the RT-PCR reads were re-called with MiXCR into one record per CDR3 protein. The table lists about 540,000 distinct CDR3 sequences, approximately 22% of them singletons. Separately, the same data were catalogued under a study of T cells expressing NK-cell markers. As reported in that work: Libraries used 5'RACE template switching adding universal primer site and UMIs.

Sequenced material: CD4+ T cells sorted from PBMCs, taken roughly 13 days after vaccination. The receptors stem from a man in his fifties or sixties who received an inactivated influenza vaccine.

This clonotype was recorded at least ten times. The genes are TRBV10-3 and TRBJ1-5; D gene uncertain. V gave up 5 bases and J gave up 5 bases, with 10 bases separating them. The length of the CDR3 is 13 residues. CDR1 and CDR2 from the germline V gene are ENHRY and SYGVKD. In nucleotides, the CDR3 is TGTGCCATCAGTAAAGACACGGATCAGCCCCAGCATTTT. Protein: CAISKDTDQPQHF.

The chain employs TRBV6-5 and TRBJ2-6; 9 bases map to TRBD1. The CDR3 spans 18 residues. Germline V lookup: CDR1 MNHEY, CDR2 SVGAGI. Trimming removed 3 bases from V and 2 bases from J; junction bases left unmatched: 8. CDR3: CASSYLGQGGTGANVLTF. DNA of the CDR3: TGTGCCAGCAGTTATTTGGGACAGGGTGGGACTGGGGCCAACGTCCTGACTTTC.

The chain couples TRBV27 to TRBJ2-2; tentatively, D is TRBD2 (5 bases). The CDR3 length is 14 residues. Germline-derived CDR1 and CDR2 are MNHEY and SMNVEV (reference sequence). V lost 7 bases to trimming and J lost 3 bases, with 12 bases between them. CDR3: CASTSNGDTGELFF. The CDR3, as DNA: TGTGCCAGCACCTCCAACGGGGACACCGGGGAGCTGTTTTTT.

This clonotype turned up a few times. The chain has TRBV5-1 and TRBJ2-2; D is unclear. Germline loops: CDR1 SGHRS, CDR2 YFSETQ. Trimming shortened V by 9 bases and J by 5 bases, and 5 bases separated the two germline ends. The CDR3 covers 10 residues. CDR3 DNA: TGCGCCAAGGATACCGGGGAGCTGTTTTTT. Encoded protein: CAKDTGELFF.

The chain links TRBV24-1 to TRBJ2-1; D might be TRBD2 (6 bases). Trimming left V 5 bases short and J 0 bases short, with 13 bases between. Germline V gives CDR1 KGHDR, CDR2 SFDVKD. The CDR3 is 16 residues long. The DNA of the CDR3 is TGTGCCACCAGTGGGGTGTCGGGAGTCTCCTACAATGAGCAGTTCTTC. Translation gives CATSGVSGVSYNEQFF.

This clonotype occurred a few times. The rearrangement joins TRBV9 to TRBJ2-3; TRBD2 matches 8 bases. Germline CDR1 and CDR2: SGDLS and YYNGEE. The CDR3 totals 15 residues. V shed 2 bases and J 5 bases; nucleotides not matched to a gene: 7. The CDR3 region has the DNA TGTGCCAGCAGCGTCACTAGCGGTCTAAAAGATACGCAGTATTTT. The encoded protein is CASSVTSGLKDTQYF. Using reference TRBV9 and TRBJ2-3 for the parts outside the CDR3, the full variable domain is DSGVTQTPKHLITATGQRVTLRCSPRSGDLSVYWYQQSLDQGLQFLIQYYNGEERAKGNILERFSAQQFPDLHSELNLSSLELGDSALYFCASSVTSGLKDTQYFGPGTRLTVL.

The chain has TRBV29-1 and TRBJ1-1; D is perhaps TRBD1 (6 bases). The CDR3 loop spans 13 amino acids. V was clipped by 2 bases and J by 6 bases, with 13 bases between them. Germline CDR1 SQVTM, CDR2 ANQGSEA. The chain's CDR3 is CSVERTGIAEAFF. CDR3 in DNA: TGCAGCGTTGAAAGAACAGGGATTGCTGAAGCTTTCTTT.

This clonotype was observed many times. This chain links TRBV29-1 with TRBJ2-7, with D perhaps TRBD1 or TRBD2 (5 bases each). Germline CDR1 SQVTM, CDR2 ANQGSEA. V was pared by 0 bases and J by 5 bases, with 11 bases between. The CDR3 totals 13 residues. CDR3 in DNA: TGCAGCGTTGAAGATCTAGAGGGGAACGAGCAGTACTTC. This codes for CSVEDLEGNEQYF.

The gene calls are TRBV10-3 and TRBJ2-1; no firm D call. The CDR3 loop spans 11 amino acids. V was pared by 8 bases and J by 10 bases, with 12 bases between. Germline V gene sequence: CDR1 ENHRY, CDR2 SYGVKD. The CDR3 loop reads CAIRMGIEQFF. The CDR3 coding sequence is TGTGCCATCCGAATGGGCATCGAGCAGTTCTTC.

The V call is TRBV13, the J call TRBJ1-1; D is undetermined. V lost 2 bases and J lost 8, with 15 bases in between. Germline CDR1 PRHDT, CDR2 FYEKMQ (reference sequence). This CDR3 has 14 residues. In nucleotides, the CDR3 is TGTGCCAGCAGCTTAAGGGAAAGTTGGACCGAAGCTTTCTTT. This sequence encodes CASSLRESWTEAFF.

This clonotype was observed a handful of times. The V and J genes are TRBV4-2 and TRBJ1-3; no firm D call. The CDR3 is 15 amino acids. Germline values: CDR1 LGHNA, CDR2 YNFKEQ. Trimming cost V 0 bases and J 1 base, with 7 bases left between them. The CDR3 nucleotides are TGTGCCAGCAGCCAAGATTTGGGGTCTGGAAACACCATATATTTT. Translation gives CASSQDLGSGNTIYF.

A remark on this clonotype: A much larger clone differs by one base, so this may be a read error. V gene TRBV20-1 combines with J gene TRBJ2-3; D is uncertain. Trimming took off 6 bases at V and 4 bases at J, with 20 bases between the two ends. Germline V gene lookup returns CDR1 DFQATT and CDR2 SNEGSKA (reference sequence). There are 15 residues in the CDR3. In DNA form, the CDR3 reads TGCAGTGCCCGACCGACCTCCGGCCACGCAGATACGCAGTATTTT. It codes for CSARPTSGHADTQYF.

This clonotype was picked up many times. The chain employs TRBV12-3 or TRBV12-4 and TRBJ2-2; D may be TRBD1 (5 bases). V dropped 1 base and J dropped 4 bases, with 13 bases sitting between them. The CDR3 runs to 16 residues. CDR3 coding DNA: TGTGCCAGCAGTTTAGTTGTGGGGCGCGGCACCGGGGAGCTGTTTTTT. It translates to CASSLVVGRGTGELFF.

This clonotype was counted a few times. The J gene is TRBJ2-1, the V gene TRBV15, with 13 positions matching TRBD2. The V and J ends lost 5 bases and 8 bases, in that order; junction bases with no gene match: 9. CDR1 is LNHNV, CDR2 YYDKDF, per germline (reference sequence). This CDR3 has 16 residues. This CDR3 is CATSSGLAGAMDEQFF. The CDR3 nucleotides read TGTGCCACCAGCTCAGGACTAGCGGGAGCCATGGATGAGCAGTTCTTC.

The V and J genes are TRBV3-1 and TRBJ2-5, with 10 bases identical to TRBD2. Losses at the gene ends were 0 bases for V and 1 base for J; bases not matched to a gene: 2. The germline V gene encodes CDR1 LGHDT and CDR2 YNNKEL (reference sequence). The CDR3 loop spans 16 amino acids. The CDR3 coding sequence is TGTGCCAGCAGCCAAGATGTAGCGGGGGGCCAAGAGACCCAGTACTTC. Protein product: CASSQDVAGGQETQYF.

This clonotype was counted a few times. J is TRBJ2-3 and V is TRBV20-1; 12 bases match TRBD2. Germline assignment: CDR1 DFQATT and CDR2 SNEGSKA (reference sequence). This CDR3 comprises 16 residues. With 6 bases clipped from V and 2 bases from J, the junction kept 9 bases outside the gene matches. CDR3 sequence: CSATRLAGEITDTQYF. As DNA, the CDR3 is TGCAGTGCGACCAGACTAGCGGGGGAGATCACAGATACGCAGTATTTT.

This clonotype was seen a handful of times. The gene calls are TRBV7-8 and TRBJ2-1; 7 positions match TRBD2. This CDR3 has 13 residues. Germline V lookup: CDR1 SGHVS, CDR2 FQNEAQ. V shed 2 bases, J shed 15 bases, and the junction held 10 bases outside the gene matches. Written as DNA, the CDR3 is TGTGCCAGCAGCTTATCGGCGGGAGTAAATCGGTTCTTC. Its translation is CASSLSAGVNRFF.

The chain couples TRBV15 to TRBJ2-7; no reliable D call. V lost 3 bases to trimming and J lost 5 bases, with 14 bases between them. This CDR3 has 14 residues. Germline CDR1 LNHNV, CDR2 YYDKDF (reference sequence). The CDR3 coding sequence is TGTGCCACCAGCAGGGGGTTGTTCGGCCACGAGCAGTACTTC. It encodes CATSRGLFGHEQYF.

This clonotype has a handful of counts. The genes are TRBV20-1 and TRBJ2-7, with 13 bases matching TRBD2. Losses at the gene ends were 6 bases for V and 7 bases for J; bases not matched to a gene: 15. In germline, CDR1 is DFQATT, CDR2 SNEGSKA (reference sequence). The CDR3 is 16 amino acids. The CDR3: CSAEARGGLAGWEQYF. Written as DNA, the CDR3 is TGCAGTGCAGAGGCGAGAGGGGGACTAGCGGGGTGGGAGCAGTACTTC.

This clonotype was recorded once. This chain connects TRBV6-1 to TRBJ1-6; 8 positions agree with TRBD1. The CDR3 totals 19 residues. After removal of 6 bases from V and 2 bases from J, the junction contained 15 bases not matched to a gene. Germline CDR1 and CDR2: MNHNS and SASEGT. CDR3 coding DNA: TGTGCCAGCAGCCGAAAGCCGCAGGGGGCAGGGGCCTATAATTCACCCCTCCACTTT. Amino acid sequence: CASSRKPQGAGAYNSPLHF.

This clonotype occurred many times. The genes are TRBV4-3 and TRBJ1-6; 9 nucleotides line up with TRBD1. The CDR3 has 18 amino acids. Germline V gene data show CDR1 as LGHNA and CDR2 as YSLEER. After removal of 0 bases from V and 0 bases from J, the junction contained 3 bases not matched to a gene. This CDR3 is CASSQEGQGFSYNSPLHF. For the CDR3, the DNA is TGCGCCAGCAGCCAAGAAGGACAGGGGTTCTCCTATAATTCACCCCTCCACTTT.